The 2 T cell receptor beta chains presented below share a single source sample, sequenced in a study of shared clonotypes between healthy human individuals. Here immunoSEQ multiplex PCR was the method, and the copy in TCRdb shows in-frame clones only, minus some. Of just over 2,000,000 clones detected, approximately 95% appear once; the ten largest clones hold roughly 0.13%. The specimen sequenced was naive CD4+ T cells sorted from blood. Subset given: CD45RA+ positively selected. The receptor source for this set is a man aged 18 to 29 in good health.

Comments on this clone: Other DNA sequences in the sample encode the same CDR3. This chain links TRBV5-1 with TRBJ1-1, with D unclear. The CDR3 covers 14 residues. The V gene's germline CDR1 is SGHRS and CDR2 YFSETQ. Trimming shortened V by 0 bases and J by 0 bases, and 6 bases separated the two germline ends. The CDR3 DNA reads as TGCGCCAGCAGCTTGGTTAGCTTGAACACTGAAGCTTTCTTT. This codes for CASSLVSLNTEAFF.

The CDR3 is CASTPPHLGGQYF. As DNA, the CDR3 is TGTGCCAGCACCCCGCCCCATCTCGGGGGGCAGTACTTC. The chain couples TRBV6-6 to TRBJ2-7; possibly TRBD2 for D (6 bases). The ends were cut back, 7 bases at V and 9 bases at J, with 19 bases in the middle. The CDR3 consists of 13 residues. Per germline, CDR1 MNHNY and CDR2 SVGAGI (reference sequence).